This paragraph reports one TCR beta chain. This table comes from immunoSEQ multiplex PCR, and its TCRdb copy is limited to in-frame clones, with some not included. The sample contains about 130,000 clones, roughly 90% of which appear only once. The data stem from a study of cytomegalovirus exposure and HLA in healthy donors. This clonotype was sampled from a man between 25 and 39 years old in good health and CMV-seronegative. The sequenced sample consisted of PBMCs.

CDR3 in DNA: TGTGCCAGCAGTTACTCCGCGGTCGCAACTAATGAAAAACTGTTTTTT. As protein: CASSYSAVATNEKLFF. The V call is TRBV6-6, the J call TRBJ1-4; D is ambiguous. The CDR3 loop spans 16 amino acids. V lost 0 bases to trimming and J lost 0 bases, with 8 bases between them. Germline assignment: CDR1 MNHNY and CDR2 SVGAGI (reference sequence).